This T cell receptor beta chain was sequenced in a study of shared clonotypes between healthy human individuals. Study-wide background: Each donor had three CD4 naive, three CD4 memory, two CD8 naive and one CD8 memory plate.

Germline values: CDR1 SQVTM, CDR2 ANQGSEA. With 3 bases removed from V and 1 base from J, the gap between germline ends came to 9 bases. The CDR3 consists of 13 residues. The authors ran the assay at deep level. Roughly 200 ng DNA, approximately 31,000 T cell genomes, went into each sorted-subset replicate PCR. TCRdb's table, derived via immunoSEQ multiplex PCR, lists solely in-frame clones and lacks some. This sample has about a million clones, with approximately 80% found just once. This clone was counted only a few times. Other nucleotide sequences in the sample specify the same CDR3. The study drew all its donors from Caucasian adults living in Nashville, Tennessee.

The sample was memory CD4+ T cells from PBMCs. Subset reported: CD45RA-negative fraction. The chain combines TRBV29-1 with TRBJ1-1; D is uncertain. The TCR was taken from a man aged 18 to 30 in good health. Some clones in this sample may be carry-over from other donors' samples. Here the CDR3 reads CSVDSQSNTEAFF. The DNA of the CDR3 is TGCAGCGTTGATTCACAGTCGAACACTGAAGCTTTCTTT.